A single sample is the source of the 16 T cell receptor beta chains below, sequenced in a study of T cell responses to AZD1222 COVID-19 vaccine. The protocol was immunoSEQ multiplex PCR, while the TCRdb copy is restricted to in-frame clones and leaves out a portion. The data hold more than 140,000 clones, with about 91% observed a single time. The source material was peripheral blood, sampled on day 0 of MenACWY control vaccination. Source of these receptors: an adult in good health.

Notes on this clone: The junction does not match germline at one end; this may be a read error. V usage is TRBV12-3 or TRBV12-4 and J usage is TRBJ1-3; D is undetermined. The CDR3 is 13 residues long. The CDR3 region is CASSLVVGNTIYF. CDR3 nucleotides: TGTGCCAGCAGCTTAGTAGTGGGAAACACCATATATTTT.

The DNA of the CDR3 is TGTGCCTGGGCCGGGACTAGCTCCTCCTACGAGCAGTACTTC. Its protein product is CAWAGTSSSYEQYF. This chain joins TRBV30 and TRBJ2-7; 9 nucleotides agree with TRBD2. This CDR3 contains 14 residues. The junction had 5 bases not matched to a gene; V was cut back by 5 bases and J by 0 bases. Per germline, CDR1 GTSNPN and CDR2 SVGIG (reference sequence).

This chain connects TRBV7-2 to TRBJ1-2; D possibly corresponds to TRBD1 (5 bases). CDR1 is SGHTA and CDR2 is FQGNSA in the germline V gene. The CDR3 runs 11 residues. The ends were cut back, 5 bases at V and 11 bases at J, with 12 bases in the middle. DNA of the CDR3: TGTGCCAGCAGCGCCGGGACCTTTTACACCTTC. Translated: CASSAGTFYTF.

The V call is TRBV29-1, the J call TRBJ2-7, with 8 bases lining up with TRBD2. The CDR3 totals 12 residues. With V trimmed by 5 bases and J by 3 bases, 3 bases remained unmatched. Germline V gives CDR1 SQVTM, CDR2 ANQGSEA. CDR3 bases: TGCAGCGTTATAGCGGGAAGCTACGAGCAGTACTTC. Protein: CSVIAGSYEQYF.

The chain couples TRBV5-8 to TRBJ1-5, with D maybe TRBD1 (6 bases). The germline gives CDR1 SGHTS, CDR2 YDEGEE. V dropped 4 bases and J dropped 3 bases, with 14 bases sitting between them. The CDR3 consists of 15 residues. The CDR3 region has the DNA TGTGCCAGCAGCAAAGGGAACAGGGTCAATCAGCCCCAGCATTTT. Translated, it gives CASSKGNRVNQPQHF. The whole variable domain, remainder taken from reference TRBV5-8 and TRBJ1-5, is EAGVTQSPTHLIKTRGQQATLRCSPISGHTSVYWYQQALGLGLQFLLWYDEGEERNRGNFPPRFSGRQFPNYSSELNVNALELEDSALYLCASSKGNRVNQPQHFGDGTRLSIL.

The chain links TRBV7-2 to TRBJ1-5; no clear D gene. Germline loops: CDR1 SGHTA, CDR2 FQGNSA. The V end lost 1 base, the J end lost 5 bases, and 6 bases lay between the germline ends. The CDR3 contains 13 residues. CDR3 sequence (DNA): TGTGCCAGCAGCTTAGAGGGTTATCAGCCCCAGCATTTT. Translated, it gives CASSLEGYQPQHF.

The chain employs TRBV6-2 or TRBV6-3 and TRBJ2-5, with D maybe TRBD2 (6 bases). Trimming took off 4 bases at V and 4 bases at J, with 10 bases between the two ends. This CDR3 comprises 13 residues. The germline gives CDR1 MNHEY, CDR2 SVGEGT. CDR3 residues: CASSSFGRETQYF. CDR3 sequence (DNA): TGTGCCAGCAGTTCTTTCGGGAGAGAGACCCAGTACTTC.

This clone was recorded once. The chain couples TRBV7-9 to TRBJ2-5; 11 nucleotides match TRBD2. The CDR3 consists of 17 residues. Losses at the gene ends were 6 bases for V and 2 bases for J; bases not matched to a gene: 11. Germline CDR1 and CDR2: SEHNR and FQNEAQ (reference sequence). The CDR3 DNA sequence: TGTGCCAGCAGTAAGATTAGCGGGGGGGCCGGTCAAGAGACCCAGTACTTC. This translates into CASSKISGGAGQETQYF.

This clone was seen just once. The chain joins TRBV4-3 to TRBJ1-4, with unresolved D. There are 20 residues in the CDR3. Germline V gives CDR1 LGHNA, CDR2 YSLEER. Trimming shortened V by 0 bases and J by 5 bases, and 25 bases separated the two germline ends. In DNA, the CDR3 is TGCGCCAGCAGCCAAGATGTGGTTGGGAGTTCCCCACTCGAAAATGAAAAACTGTTTTTT. Encoded protein: CASSQDVVGSSPLENEKLFF.

The chain links TRBV5-1 to TRBJ1-2; TRBD1 might be the D (5 bases). The CDR3 has 14 residues. Trimming removed 1 base at V and 7 bases at J, with 14 bases between. The germline V gene encodes CDR1 SGHRS and CDR2 YFSETQ. The CDR3 reads CASSLLQGASGYTF. CDR3 nucleotides: TGCGCCAGCAGCTTGCTTCAAGGGGCAAGTGGCTACACCTTC.

The V call is TRBV5-1, the J call TRBJ2-7; no definite D call. V shed 4 bases and J shed 0 bases, with 5 bases lying between them. The length of the CDR3 is 12 residues. CDR1 is SGHRS, CDR2 YFSETQ, per germline. The CDR3 DNA is TGCGCCAGCAGCCTTAGCTCCTACGAGCAGTACTTC. Protein sequence: CASSLSSYEQYF.

The J gene is TRBJ2-6, the V gene TRBV30; D perhaps matches TRBD1 (6 bases). Germline CDR1 is GTSNPN and CDR2 is SVGIG (reference sequence). V lost 4 bases and J lost 2, with 6 bases in between. This CDR3 spans 13 amino acids. The CDR3 region has the DNA TGTGCCTGGACAGGGGCTGGGGCCAACGTCCTGACTTTC. Translation gives CAWTGAGANVLTF.

The chain is built from TRBV21-1 and TRBJ2-7; TRBD1 reflects the table's D call only, with no check against the DNA. TRBV21-1 is an annotated pseudogene. The CDR3 sequence is 15 residues long. The CDR3 DNA reads TGTGCCAGCAGCAACCGGACAGGCGGATCCTACGAGCAGTACTTC. Translated, it gives CASSNRTGGSYEQYF.

The rearrangement uses TRBV7-3 and TRBJ2-5; TRBD1 agrees at 9 bases. Losses at the gene ends were 5 bases for V and 5 bases for J; bases not matched to a gene: 6. Germline V gives CDR1 SGHTA, CDR2 FQGTGA. The CDR3 runs to 14 residues. CDR3 in amino acids: CASSLTGGEETQYF. CDR3 in DNA: TGTGCCAGCAGCCTGACAGGGGGTGAGGAGACCCAGTACTTC.

The chain recombines TRBV9 with TRBJ1-1; TRBD1 aligns across 10 bases. The CDR3 has 16 amino acids. CDR1 SGDLS and CDR2 YYNGEE come from the germline V gene. Losses at the gene ends were 0 bases for V and 5 bases for J; bases not matched to a gene: 7. The CDR3 DNA reads TGTGCCAGCAGCGTAGCCGACAGGGGGCGGGGGACTGAAGCTTTCTTT. It translates to CASSVADRGRGTEAFF.

This clone was detected once. At the DNA level, this CDR3 is encoded by other sequences in the same sample as well. The V call is TRBV5-1, the J call TRBJ1-1, with D maybe TRBD1 (5 bases). With 0 bases removed from V and 3 bases from J, the gap between germline ends came to 9 bases. CDR3 size: 14 residues. Germline V lookup: CDR1 SGHRS, CDR2 YFSETQ. The DNA of the CDR3 is TGCGCCAGCAGCTTGGTCGGGGGGGACACTGAAGCTTTCTTT. Translated, it gives CASSLVGGDTEAFF.